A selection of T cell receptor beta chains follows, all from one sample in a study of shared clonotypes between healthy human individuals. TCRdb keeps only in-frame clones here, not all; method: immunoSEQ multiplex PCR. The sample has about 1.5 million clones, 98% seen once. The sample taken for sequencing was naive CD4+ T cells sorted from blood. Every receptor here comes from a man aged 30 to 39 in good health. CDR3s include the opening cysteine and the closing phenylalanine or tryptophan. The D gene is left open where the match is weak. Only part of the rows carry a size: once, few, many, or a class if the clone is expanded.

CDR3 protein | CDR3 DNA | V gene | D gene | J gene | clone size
CGGGTAYEQYF | TGTGGTGGGGGAACCGCCTACGAGCAGTACTTC | TRBV6-1 | . | TRBJ2-7 | once
CASSHPGRESNTGELFF | TGTGCCAGCTCGCATCCGGGACGGGAATCGAACACCGGGGAGCTGTTTTTT | TRBV18 | . | TRBJ2-2 | .
CASSVGSSSYEQYF | TGTGCCAGCAGCGTAGGCTCCAGCTCCTACGAGCAGTACTTC | TRBV9 | . | TRBJ2-7 | few
CASSLVPAGEQFF | TGCGCCAGCAGCTTGGTCCCGGCCGGTGAGCAGTTCTTC | TRBV5-1 | . | TRBJ2-1 | .
CASSPRSGLASNEQFF | TGTGCCAGCTCACCACGTTCGGGACTAGCCTCCAATGAGCAGTTCTTC | TRBV18 | TRBD2 | TRBJ2-1 | .
CASSLASASGSWDEQFF | TGCGCCAGCAGCTTGGCATCGGCTAGCGGGAGTTGGGATGAGCAGTTCTTC | TRBV5-1 | TRBD2 | TRBJ2-1 | .
CSVGARGYEQYF | TGCAGCGTTGGTGCCAGGGGCTACGAGCAGTACTTC | TRBV29-1 | . | TRBJ2-7 | .
CASSYDPLTGVDGYTF | TGTGCCAGCAGTTACGACCCCTTGACAGGGGTAGATGGCTACACCTTC | TRBV6-5 | TRBD1 | TRBJ1-2 | .
CASGRTPVEGYTF | TGTGCCAGCGGGCGGACCCCAGTAGAGGGCTACACCTTC | TRBV2 | . | TRBJ1-2 | .
CSVGRQQETQYF | TGCAGCGTTGGTCGGCAGCAAGAGACCCAGTACTTC | TRBV29-1 | . | TRBJ2-5 | .
CASSVIILEQYF | TGTGCCAGCAGCGTCATTATTCTCGAGCAGTACTTC | TRBV9 | . | TRBJ2-7 | once
CASSLNPAGGGTDTQYF | TGTGCCAGCAGCTTAAATCCAGCGGGAGGAGGAACAGATACGCAGTATTTT | TRBV7-3 | TRBD2 | TRBJ2-3 | .
CASSKLARTDTQYF | TGTGCCAGCAGTAAACTAGCGCGCACAGATACGCAGTATTTT | TRBV27 | TRBD2 | TRBJ2-3 | .
CASSLEAGGDIQYF | TGCGCCAGCAGCTTGGAGGCAGGGGGAGACATTCAGTACTTC | TRBV5-1 | TRBD1 | TRBJ2-4 | .
CASSVAGVMRNEQFF | TGTGCCAGCAGCGTAGCGGGTGTTATGCGAAATGAGCAGTTCTTC | TRBV9 | . | TRBJ2-1 | .
CASSLYTSTTTDTQYF | TGTGCCAGCAGCTTGTATACTAGCACTACCACAGATACGCAGTATTTT | TRBV5-5 | . | TRBJ2-3 | .
CASSLVWTGNTGELFF | TGCGCCAGCAGCTTGGTTTGGACAGGGAACACCGGGGAGCTGTTTTTT | TRBV5-1 | TRBD1 | TRBJ2-2 | .
CASSYSAGLGYEQYF | TGTGCCAGCAGCTACTCTGCGGGACTGGGTTACGAGCAGTACTTC | TRBV7-2 | . | TRBJ2-7 | once
CASSRTSVYEQYF | TGTGCCAGCAGTCGGACTAGCGTCTACGAGCAGTACTTC | TRBV7-2 | TRBD2 | TRBJ2-7 | .
CASRTSHGPKGASHSMNTEAFF | TGTGCCAGCAGGACCAGTCACGGCCCCAAAGGCGCAAGCCACAGTATGAACACTGAAGCTTTCTTT | TRBV28 | . | TRBJ1-1 | .
CASSFGQGAVGTDTQYF | TGCGCCAGCAGCTTCGGACAGGGGGCGGTTGGTACAGATACGCAGTATTTT | TRBV5-1 | TRBD1 | TRBJ2-3 | .